This section outlines one T cell receptor (beta chain) sequence together with its context. Its specific antigen is unknown. Base qualities are missing; no much larger clone stands one base away. The library came from PCR. The sequencing machine was an Illumina HiSeq 2500. To reduce PCR and sequencing biases, unique molecular identifiers were built into the TCR beta cDNA libraries. Roughly 500,000 cDNA molecules were obtained per 1 to 10 million input T cells, so each molecule approximated one T cell. The patient libraries were prepared and sequenced with the same protocol used for the earlier healthy control dataset. Samples belonging to the same batch were prepared together, multiplexed and sequenced on a shared HiSeq lane. Concerning the study's data processing: MIGEC was used to process the raw barcoded reads, and molecular identifier groups with only a single read were discarded before consensus assembly and CDR3 extraction. VDJtools was used for post-analysis of the clonotype tables, and diversity was normalized by down-sampling every dataset to the size of the smallest sample. Repertoire overlap clustering matched CDR3 amino acid but not nucleotide sequences to correct batch-related cross-sample contamination. TCRdb redid the processing of the public reads, applying fastp at Q25 and MiXCR, and retained in-frame beta chains. All rows with the same CDR3 protein become a single entry with the most common DNA and genes. TCRdb, not the authors, supplied the V and J calls. This sample comprises some 700,000 distinct CDR3 sequences, 59% of them detected only once. The ten top clones hold approximately 11% of the sample.

To demonstrate the VDJtools post-analysis software, the study profiled TCR beta repertoires from the peripheral blood of under 15 young patients with multiple sclerosis. The multiple sclerosis patients were children and adolescents ranging in age from roughly 6 to 15 years. The CDR3, from cysteine to phenylalanine, totals 16 residues. Here the CDR3 DNA is all that survives: 48 bases in frame from base 1. Relative to germline, V is 1 base shorter and J is 4 bases shorter, with 16 bases between their ends. Based on the germline V gene, the CDR1 and CDR2 sequences are MGHRA and YSYEKL. This specimen comes from a study of post-analysis software for immune sequencing data (dated by TCRdb to 2013 to 2016). Study-level background: The recorded disease courses included relapsing-remitting, secondary progressive and progressive-relapsing multiple sclerosis, and some patients had no subtype annotation. A subset of samples was prepared in parallel using single-end sample barcoding, then pooled and co-amplified after Illumina adapter ligation. The patient repertoires were compared against about a dozen previously published healthy control repertoires obtained from donors aged roughly 6 to 25 years. Study-wide conclusions, independent of this receptor: When samples were clustered directly using the F measure, samples prepared in the same batch co-clustered strongly, which prompted a batch-effect correction. Multiple sclerosis patients had significantly lower normalized Chao1 diversity than controls, a result that suggests substantial peripheral T-cell clonal expansion. Patients showed significantly higher frequencies than controls for roughly 5 TRBV segments, among them TRBV5-6, TRBV5-1 and TRBV20-1. The multiple sclerosis patient group was slightly younger than the control group.

This chain joins TRBV4-1 to TRBJ1-2, with a weak D call of TRBD1 (6 bases match). The TCR sequence derives from a girl aged 2 to 10 with multiple sclerosis. The sequenced sample consisted of blood. The encoded CDR3 is CASSQALMGGGYGYTF. Here is the DNA: TGCGCCAGCAGCCAAGCCTTAATGGGGGGCGGCTATGGCTACACCTTC.